A selection of T cell receptor beta chains follows, all from one sample in a study of cytomegalovirus exposure and HLA in healthy donors. Generated by immunoSEQ multiplex PCR, the TCRdb table keeps only in-frame clones and is missing some. This sample carries 270,000 or so clones, roughly 89% of them seen once, and the ten largest clones take 3% to 4%. Material for sequencing was PBMCs. All receptors come from a man between 35 and 55 years old in good health and CMV-seropositive. Both conserved end residues are part of each CDR3. Each record gives: D gene, clone size, V gene, J gene, CDR3 DNA, CDR3 protein. D genes are given only for firm matches. Rows give clone size only sometimes, using once, few, many, or a class for an expanded clone.

D gene: NA
clone size: few
V gene: TRBV6-1
J gene: TRBJ1-1
CDR3 DNA: TGTGCCAGCAGTGAAGAGGCAGGGTGGGGGGTGAACACTGAAGCTTTCTTT
CDR3 protein: CASSEEAGWGVNTEAFF

D gene: TRBD2
clone size: NA
V gene: TRBV10-1
J gene: TRBJ2-3
CDR3 DNA: TGCGCCAGCAGTGAGTCGAGGCGGCGGGAGAGGGGCACAGATACGCAGTATTTT
CDR3 protein: CASSESRRRERGTDTQYF

D gene: TRBD2
clone size: NA
V gene: TRBV6-4
J gene: TRBJ2-3
CDR3 DNA: TGTGCCAGCAGTGAAGGGACTAGCGGCGGAGATACGCAGTATTTT
CDR3 protein: CASSEGTSGGDTQYF

D gene: NA
clone size: NA
V gene: TRBV27
J gene: TRBJ1-5
CDR3 DNA: TGTGCCAGCAGTTCCCATCCCCCCTCCATCACGGGGGGGAGCAATCAGCCCCAGCATTTT
CDR3 protein: CASSSHPPSITGGSNQPQHF

D gene: TRBD2
clone size: once
V gene: TRBV28
J gene: TRBJ2-7
CDR3 DNA: TGTGCCAGCAGCCCCTCACTAGCGCCCAGGGCCTTC
CDR3 protein: CASSPSLAPRAF

D gene: TRBD1
clone size: NA
V gene: TRBV7-9
J gene: TRBJ1-1
CDR3 DNA: TGTGCCAGCAGCCAAGACAGGGTGGTCACTTTCTTT
CDR3 protein: CASSQDRVVTFF

D gene: TRBD1
clone size: NA
V gene: TRBV7-3
J gene: TRBJ1-4
CDR3 DNA: TGTGCCAGCAGCTCGGGACAGACGAAGGAAAAACTGTTTTTT
CDR3 protein: CASSSGQTKEKLFF

D gene: TRBD1
clone size: NA
V gene: TRBV5-1
J gene: TRBJ2-1
CDR3 DNA: TGCGCCAGCAGCTTGGGACAGGGCTATGAGCAGTTCTTC
CDR3 protein: CASSLGQGYEQFF

D gene: TRBD1
clone size: few
V gene: TRBV6-1
J gene: TRBJ2-7
CDR3 DNA: TGTGCCAGCAGATTGACAGGGAGAGTCTACGAGCAGTACTTC
CDR3 protein: CASRLTGRVYEQYF

D gene: NA
clone size: NA
V gene: TRBV2
J gene: TRBJ2-5
CDR3 DNA: TGTGCCAGCACCCTAGCGAACCAAGAGACCCAGTACTTC
CDR3 protein: CASTLANQETQYF

D gene: NA
clone size: NA
V gene: TRBV4-1
J gene: TRBJ1-2
CDR3 DNA: TGCGCCAGCAGCCAGCACAGACAGGAGCTTGGCTACACCTTC
CDR3 protein: CASSQHRQELGYTF

D gene: TRBD1
clone size: NA
V gene: TRBV7-8
J gene: TRBJ2-7
CDR3 DNA: TGTGCCAGCAGCTTGTGGGGACAGGGATTTGGGGAGCAGTACTTC
CDR3 protein: CASSLWGQGFGEQYF

D gene: NA
clone size: NA
V gene: TRBV27
J gene: TRBJ2-7
CDR3 DNA: TGTGCCAGCAGTTTTCGTCTCCCAGCCTACGAGCAGTACTTC
CDR3 protein: CASSFRLPAYEQYF

D gene: NA
clone size: NA
V gene: TRBV27
J gene: TRBJ1-2
CDR3 DNA: TGTGCCAGCAGTTTATGGTCCGACTCAATATATGGCTACACCTTC
CDR3 protein: CASSLWSDSIYGYTF

D gene: NA
clone size: NA
V gene: TRBV11-2
J gene: TRBJ2-6
CDR3 DNA: TGTGCCAGCAGCCCAAACCAGGGAACCGGGGCCAACGTCCTGACTTTC
CDR3 protein: CASSPNQGTGANVLTF

D gene: TRBD1
clone size: NA
V gene: TRBV6-5
J gene: TRBJ2-2
CDR3 DNA: TGTGCCAGCACTCCTCAGGGGGTGGCCGGGGAGCTGTTTTTT
CDR3 protein: CASTPQGVAGELFF

D gene: TRBD1
clone size: NA
V gene: TRBV7-7
J gene: TRBJ2-1
CDR3 DNA: TGTGCTAGCAGCCCCACTCCACAGGGGGCTATGTATGAGCAGTTCTTC
CDR3 protein: CASSPTPQGAMYEQFF

D gene: NA
clone size: NA
V gene: TRBV4-1
J gene: TRBJ1-5
CDR3 DNA: TGCGCCAGCAGCCAAGTATCCAATCAGCCCCAGCATTTT
CDR3 protein: CASSQVSNQPQHF

D gene: TRBD1
clone size: NA
V gene: TRBV27
J gene: TRBJ1-1
CDR3 DNA: TGTGCCAGCAGTTTACGCACAGGGGGCACTGAAGCTTTCTTT
CDR3 protein: CASSLRTGGTEAFF

D gene: TRBD2
clone size: NA
V gene: TRBV6-5
J gene: TRBJ2-4
CDR3 DNA: TGTGCCAGCAGTTCAGTAGCGGGAGCCAAAAACATTCAGTACTTC
CDR3 protein: CASSSVAGAKNIQYF

D gene: NA
clone size: NA
V gene: TRBV5-1
J gene: TRBJ2-2
CDR3 DNA: TGCGCCAGCCGGGGTGCGAACACCGGGGAGCTGTTTTTT
CDR3 protein: CASRGANTGELFF

D gene: NA
clone size: NA
V gene: TRBV7-2
J gene: TRBJ1-2
CDR3 DNA: TGTGCCAGCAGCTTAGGGAGTGTAGGTGCCAACGGCTACACCTTC
CDR3 protein: CASSLGSVGANGYTF

D gene: TRBD2
clone size: NA
V gene: TRBV27
J gene: TRBJ2-7
CDR3 DNA: TGTGCCAGCAGTTTTGGCGGGAGCCCCTACGGGCAGTACTTC
CDR3 protein: CASSFGGSPYGQYF

D gene: TRBD2
clone size: NA
V gene: TRBV29-1
J gene: TRBJ2-3
CDR3 DNA: TGCAGCACGAAGACTAGCGGAAGCACAGATACGCAGTATTTT
CDR3 protein: CSTKTSGSTDTQYF

D gene: NA
clone size: NA
V gene: TRBV19
J gene: TRBJ2-1
CDR3 DNA: TGTGCCAGTAGTATCAGGCACTACAATGAGCAGTTCTTC
CDR3 protein: CASSIRHYNEQFF

D gene: TRBD2
clone size: once
V gene: TRBV9
J gene: TRBJ2-1
CDR3 DNA: TGTGCCAGCAGCGTTCTCCCTAGCGGGTTGAGGTACAATGAGCAGTTCTTC
CDR3 protein: CASSVLPSGLRYNEQFF

D gene: NA
clone size: NA
V gene: TRBV27
J gene: TRBJ1-5
CDR3 DNA: TGTGCCAGCAGTACACGGGAGTCAAGCAATCAGCCCCAGCATTTT
CDR3 protein: CASSTRESSNQPQHF

D gene: NA
clone size: NA
V gene: TRBV7-2
J gene: TRBJ2-7
CDR3 DNA: TGTGCCAGCAGCACCCCAGGGGTAACTGACTTC
CDR3 protein: CASSTPGVTDF